This TCR beta chain was retrieved from a study of technical replicates of blood from a handful of donors. The CDR3 contains 16 residues. After removal of 2 bases from V and 3 bases from J, the junction contained 9 bases not matched to a gene. Germline V gene sequence: CDR1 SNHLY, CDR2 FYNNEI. Data came from immunoSEQ multiplex PCR; TCRdb stores just in-frame clones and leaves some out. The sample holds 73,000 or so clones, roughly 90% seen once. The chain is built from TRBV2 and TRBJ2-7, with 8 bases identical to TRBD2. This receptor was taken from a human donor in good health. The sequencing input was T cells isolated from PBMCs. This chain's CDR3 is CASSESRRGADYEQYF. CDR3 coding DNA: TGTGCCAGCAGTGAATCCAGGCGGGGGGCCGACTACGAGCAGTACTTC.